The 28 T cell receptor beta chains below come from one sample, sequenced in a study of cytomegalovirus exposure and HLA in healthy donors. Primers included in the PCR were 60 Vbeta and 13 Jbeta primers. Profiling relied on immunoSEQ multiplex PCR, and the TCRdb table lists in-frame clones only, not all of them. Altogether some 130,000 clones are present, 70% to 85% being singletons, with the ten largest covering 6.5% to 8%. The sample comprised PBMCs. The source of these receptors is a man aged 40-55 years in good health and CMV-seropositive.

The V and J genes are TRBV10-3 and TRBJ2-7, with 9 nucleotides matching TRBD1. The CDR3 contains 15 residues. Germline V gene sequence: CDR1 ENHRY, CDR2 SYGVKD. V dropped 3 bases and J dropped 4; count of bases not matched to a gene: 7. The CDR3 sequence: CAISDTGTGRYEQYF. CDR3 DNA sequence: TGTGCCATCAGTGATACCGGGACAGGGCGTTACGAGCAGTACTTC.

This clone has only one observation. This chain connects TRBV6-5 to TRBJ2-5; D is unclear. The closer fit of TRBJ2-7 to the DNA end suggests the J call may be wrong. Looked up from germline, CDR1 is MNHEY and CDR2 is SVGAGI. CDR3 length: 15 residues. CDR3 region: CASSSTVTISYEQYF. The DNA of the CDR3 is TGTGCCAGCAGTTCCACTGTTACGATCTCCTACGAGCAGTACTTC.

Only a few counts were recorded for this clone. This chain joins TRBV10-3 and TRBJ1-2; 7 bases are shared with TRBD1. The trim removed 2 bases at V and 5 bases at J, leaving 14 bases unmatched. Germline V gene sequence: CDR1 ENHRY, CDR2 SYGVKD. This CDR3 comprises 17 residues. CDR3 loop: CAISENFGRGQRYGYTF. As DNA, the CDR3 is TGTGCCATCAGTGAGAATTTTGGTAGGGGACAGAGATATGGCTACACCTTC.

The rearrangement joins TRBV20-1 to TRBJ2-1; 8 nucleotides match TRBD2. The germline CDR1 and CDR2 sequences are DFQATT and SNEGSKA (reference sequence). The CDR3 covers 11 residues. V lost 7 bases and J lost 6; bases outside the gene matches: 2. CDR3 sequence reads: CSVAGFNEQFF. The CDR3 DNA is TGCAGTGTAGCGGGATTCAATGAGCAGTTCTTC.

This clone was detected only once. The rearrangement joins TRBV18 to TRBJ2-1; 9 positions match TRBD1. The CDR3 totals 13 residues. Germline-derived CDR1 and CDR2 are KGHSH and LQKENI. V gave up 8 bases and J gave up 8 bases; unmatched junction bases: 7. CDR3 in amino acids: CASRVGQGDEQFF. For the CDR3, the DNA is TGTGCCAGCCGAGTGGGACAGGGCGATGAGCAGTTCTTC.

This chain uses TRBV7-9 with TRBJ2-2; 8 positions agree with TRBD2. With 7 bases clipped from V and 3 bases from J, the junction kept 10 bases outside the gene matches. This CDR3 region has 16 residues. CDR1 is SEHNR, CDR2 FQNEAQ, per germline (reference sequence). The CDR3 here is CASTPPQRGYTGELFF. CDR3 bases: TGTGCCAGCACCCCCCCCCAGCGGGGGTACACCGGGGAGCTGTTTTTT.

V gene TRBV6-1 combines with J gene TRBJ1-6; D might be TRBD1 (5 bases). CDR3 size: 17 residues. CDR1 MNHNS and CDR2 SASEGT come from the germline V gene. Trimming removed 4 bases from V and 9 bases from J, with 22 bases in between. CDR3 protein: CASSGRFQGGGVSPLHF. The CDR3 coding sequence is TGTGCCAGCAGTGGGCGGTTTCAGGGTGGGGGGGTTTCACCCCTCCACTTT.

The sample holds a few counts of this clone. The chain links TRBV2 to TRBJ2-1; D possibly corresponds to TRBD2 (6 bases). This CDR3 has 15 residues. Trimming took 6 bases from V and 4 from J, leaving 16 bases between them. CDR1 SNHLY and CDR2 FYNNEI come from the germline V gene. CDR3: CASRPGLENYNEQFF. The CDR3 DNA sequence: TGTGCCAGCAGGCCGGGACTGGAGAATTACAATGAGCAGTTCTTC.

The gene calls are TRBV5-1 and TRBJ2-1; no definite D call. V was shortened by 4 bases and J by 4 bases, with 9 bases between the two germline ends. Germline V lookup: CDR1 SGHRS, CDR2 YFSETQ. The CDR3 has 13 residues. The CDR3 reads CASSVDGYNEQFF. The CDR3 nucleotides are TGCGCCAGCAGCGTGGACGGTTACAATGAGCAGTTCTTC.

The chain joins TRBV5-1 to TRBJ1-6; TRBD1 aligns across 11 bases. The CDR3 spans 15 residues. J was trimmed by 9 bases and V by 1 base; bases with no gene match: 3. Germline assignment: CDR1 SGHRS and CDR2 YFSETQ. CDR3: CASSLRTGGISPLHF. CDR3 sequence (DNA): TGCGCCAGCAGCTTGCGGACAGGGGGCATTTCACCCCTCCACTTT.

This sequence joins TRBV12-1 and TRBJ2-7; the DNA was not used to check the table's D call, TRBD2. TRBV12-1 is reported as a pseudogene. The CDR3 loop spans 15 amino acids. CDR3 coding DNA: TGTGCCAGCAGCCGTTCTAGCGTTGCCTCCTACGAGCAGTACTTC. This sequence encodes CASSRSSVASYEQYF.

The chain recombines TRBV29-1 with TRBJ2-2; a possible D gene is TRBD2 (5 bases). V was clipped by 4 bases and J by 5 bases, with 17 bases between them. The CDR3 sequence is 15 residues long. Per germline, CDR1 SQVTM and CDR2 ANQGSEA. The CDR3, as DNA: TGCAGCGTTGCTGCCGATCGGGGTGGGACCGGGGAGCTGTTTTTT. Protein sequence: CSVAADRGGTGELFF.

About this clone itself: Its ends do not fully match the called genes, so a read error is possible. V gene TRBV11-2 combines with J gene TRBJ2-3, with TRBD1 matching 7 bases. The germline gives CDR1 SGHAT, CDR2 FQNNGV. The CDR3 runs 17 residues. The CDR3 reads CASSRDSPSPSTGTQYF. DNA of the CDR3: TGTGCCAGCAGCCGGGACAGTCCTTCCCCTAGCACAGGTACGCAGTATTTT.

This chain uses TRBV5-1 with TRBJ2-5, with D possibly matching TRBD1 (6 bases). Germline CDR1 is SGHRS and CDR2 is YFSETQ. CDR3 size: 14 residues. V was pared by 4 bases and J by 4 bases, with 14 bases between. Written as DNA, the CDR3 is TGCGCCAGCAGCCGGACAGCAACGGGAGAGACCCAGTACTTC. This codes for CASSRTATGETQYF.

The V and J genes are TRBV18 and TRBJ2-6; no firm D call. Germline loops: CDR1 KGHSH, CDR2 LQKENI. This CDR3 has 17 amino acids. The V and J ends lost 2 bases and 0 bases respectively, with 11 bases between them. CDR3 region: CASSPTPHLSGANVLTF. The CDR3 DNA reads TGTGCCAGCTCACCAACCCCACACCTCTCTGGGGCCAACGTCCTGACTTTC.

The rearrangement uses TRBV27 and TRBJ1-1, with D perhaps matching TRBD1 (6 bases). Trimming removed 0 bases at V and 11 bases at J, with 16 bases between. The germline gives CDR1 MNHEY, CDR2 SMNVEV (reference sequence). This CDR3 spans 14 amino acids. The CDR3: CASSLSPQGGWAFF. For the CDR3, the DNA is TGTGCCAGCAGTTTATCTCCACAGGGTGGATGGGCTTTCTTT.

The chain links TRBV9 to TRBJ2-1; D gene uncertain. The germline V and J ends were trimmed by 2 bases and 4 bases, with 7 bases remaining between them. The CDR3 has 13 amino acids. The V gene's germline CDR1 is SGDLS and CDR2 YYNGEE. CDR3 amino acids: CASSVARYNEQFF. CDR3 sequence (DNA): TGTGCCAGCAGCGTGGCAAGATACAATGAGCAGTTCTTC.

In DNA form, the CDR3 reads TGTGCCAGCATCCCAAACTCCTACAATGAGCAGTTCTTC. Amino acids: CASIPNSYNEQFF. The V and J genes are TRBV6-1 and TRBJ2-1; no reliable D call. Germline-derived CDR1 and CDR2 are MNHNS and SASEGT. Trimming removed 7 bases from V and 0 bases from J, with 7 bases in between. The CDR3 loop spans 13 amino acids.

This clone was seen more than once but under ten times. The rearrangement links TRBV6-5 to TRBJ1-1; D perhaps matches TRBD1 (5 bases). The germline V gene encodes CDR1 MNHEY and CDR2 SVGAGI. Trimming removed 5 bases from V and 0 bases from J, with 13 bases in between. The CDR3 has 15 residues. This CDR3 reads CASSQREGLNTEAFF. The CDR3 region has the DNA TGTGCCAGCAGTCAAAGGGAGGGGCTGAACACTGAAGCTTTCTTT.

This clone was seen a few times. CDR3: CASSTRGLGINQPQHF. The CDR3 coding sequence is TGTGCCAGCAGTACCAGAGGGTTGGGGATAAATCAGCCCCAGCATTTT. The V gene is TRBV6-4, the J gene TRBJ1-5; D gene unclear. The V end was cut by 5 bases, the J end by 4 bases, with 18 bases between. CDR1 and CDR2 from the germline V gene are MRHNA and SNTAGT. There are 16 residues in the CDR3.

The chain uses TRBV5-5 and TRBJ1-1; 7 bases agree with TRBD1. CDR1 and CDR2 from the germline V gene are SGHKS and YYEKEE (reference sequence). This CDR3 contains 14 residues. V lost 4 bases, J lost 0 bases, and 3 bases stayed unmatched. Written as DNA, the CDR3 is TGTGCCAGCAGCCGACAGGGAATGAACACTGAAGCTTTCTTT. The encoded protein is CASSRQGMNTEAFF.

The V and J genes are TRBV5-4 and TRBJ1-5; TRBD1 agrees at 8 bases. The CDR3 loop spans 15 amino acids. The trim removed 4 bases at V and 5 bases at J, leaving 8 bases unmatched. Germline CDR1 reads SGHNT; CDR2 reads YYREEE (reference sequence). DNA of the CDR3: TGTGCCAGCAGCAGGGGGACGGACAGGGATCAGCCCCAGCATTTT. It translates to CASSRGTDRDQPQHF.

V and J are TRBV7-9 and TRBJ2-2, with TRBD2 matching over 7 bases. This CDR3 spans 16 amino acids. CDR1 and CDR2 (germline): SEHNR, FQNEAQ (reference sequence). With 2 bases clipped from V and 3 bases from J, the junction kept 6 bases outside the gene matches. In DNA, the CDR3 is TGTGCCAGCAGCTTATTTGCGGGAGTTTACACCGGGGAGCTGTTTTTT. It translates to CASSLFAGVYTGELFF.

The chain recombines TRBV19 with TRBJ2-2; D gene uncertain. The CDR3 is 14 amino acids. Trimming removed 3 bases from V and 2 bases from J, with 7 bases in between. Germline CDR1 LNHDA, CDR2 SQIVND (reference sequence). The CDR3 here is CASSISLNTGELFF. The CDR3 bases are TGTGCCAGTAGTATCAGTCTTAACACCGGGGAGCTGTTTTTT.

The chain couples TRBV29-1 to TRBJ2-7; 11 bases map to TRBD2. The germline V gene encodes CDR1 SQVTM and CDR2 ANQGSEA. This CDR3 comprises 12 residues. V was clipped by 4 bases and J by 7 bases; unmatched bases: 3. The CDR3 sequence is CSVVASGREQYF. CDR3 bases: TGCAGCGTTGTCGCTAGCGGGAGGGAGCAGTACTTC.

The chain employs TRBV5-4 and TRBJ2-5, with 8 nucleotides matching TRBD2. With V trimmed by 0 bases and J by 5 bases, 3 bases remained unmatched. The germline gives CDR1 SGHNT, CDR2 YYREEE (reference sequence). This CDR3 spans 14 amino acids. The CDR3: CASSLAAGVETQYF. In nucleotides, the CDR3 is TGTGCCAGCAGCTTGGCAGCGGGAGTTGAGACCCAGTACTTC.

The chain links TRBV4-1 to TRBJ2-7, with no clear D. The CDR3 runs to 14 residues. The germline V and J ends were trimmed by 0 bases and 4 bases, with 10 bases remaining between them. Germline V gene data show CDR1 as MGHRA and CDR2 as YSYEKL. The CDR3, as DNA: TGCGCCAGCAGCCAAGAGTCTGGGCCTTACGAGCAGTACTTC. Translation: CASSQESGPYEQYF.

The chain combines TRBV5-1 with TRBJ2-7; 7 bases map to TRBD1. V was clipped by 4 bases and J by 4 bases; unmatched bases: 11. The CDR3 spans 15 residues. Germline CDR1 reads SGHRS; CDR2 reads YFSETQ. CDR3 loop: CASSARQGPSYEQYF. The CDR3 nucleotides read TGCGCCAGCAGCGCCCGACAGGGCCCCTCTTACGAGCAGTACTTC.